The clone carrying this T cell receptor beta chain was seen many times. Its antigen is not identified. The record originates from a study of T cells in Graves' hyperthyroidism and ophthalmopathy. Study-wide results and limits: Among clonotypes expanded in thyroid above 0.001, most were also found in blood.

In germline, CDR1 is MDHEN, CDR2 SYDVKM. The CDR3 consists of 15 residues. V gave up 1 base and J gave up 3 bases, with 13 bases separating them. Exclusion of patients followed from uncontrolled infection, other autoimmune disease, pregnancy or lactation. RNA transcripts were the template for amplifying TCR beta CDR3 regions. A set of HTBI primers served as the primers for a first-round RT-PCR of the TCR CDR3. Via MiXCR, TCRdb re-called the multiplex PCR reads, giving one row per CDR3 protein. The sample has about 720,000 distinct CDR3 sequences, roughly 15% seen once. The receptor was isolated from a man between 18 and 29 years old with Graves' hyperthyroidism. Sequencing input: blood. This chain connects TRBV28 to TRBJ2-7; tentatively, D is TRBD1 (6 bases). This chain's CDR3 is CASSLSFRTDYEQYF. In DNA, the CDR3 is TGTGCCAGCAGTTTATCTTTCAGGACAGACTACGAGCAGTACTTC.